The 25 T cell receptor beta chains below come from one sample, sequenced in a study of T-cell memory formation after mild COVID-19. TCRdb redid the calling of the 5' RACE reads with MiXCR, one entry per CDR3 protein. The sample consists of roughly 130,000 distinct CDR3 sequences, approximately 15% of them appearing once. Sequenced material: PBMCs or a T cell subset sorted from them (not recorded which). Receptors originate from a man aged 18 to 35 who had mild COVID-19 (a few samples of this study predate the infection). Cell type and time point are not known.

The V call is TRBV5-1, the J call TRBJ2-3; TRBD2 agrees at 10 bases. The CDR3 is made up of 14 amino acids. V gave up 5 bases and J gave up 2 bases; unmatched junction bases: 2. In germline, CDR1 is SGHRS, CDR2 YFSETQ. CDR3 nucleotides: TGCGCCAGCAGACTAGCGGGGCCCACAGATACGCAGTATTTT. Protein: CASRLAGPTDTQYF.

This clonotype was found many times. The genes are TRBV5-1 and TRBJ2-3; weak D call: TRBD2 (5 bases). The CDR3 loop spans 14 amino acids. Germline CDR1 SGHRS, CDR2 YFSETQ. Trimming stripped 1 base from V and 2 bases from J, with 8 bases between. CDR3 sequence (DNA): TGCGCCAGCAGCTTGCGACGGGACACAGATACGCAGTATTTT. This codes for CASSLRRDTDTQYF.

The genes are TRBV10-3 and TRBJ2-3, with 9 nucleotides matching TRBD2. The CDR3 loop spans 14 amino acids. The junction had 4 bases not matched to a gene; V was cut back by 4 bases and J by 5 bases. Germline V gives CDR1 ENHRY, CDR2 SYGVKD. This CDR3 reads CAISAARGGDTQYF. Here the CDR3 DNA reads TGTGCCATCAGTGCGGCGCGGGGGGGAGATACGCAGTATTTT.

The chain has TRBV18 and TRBJ2-1; 9 bases match TRBD2. From germline, CDR1 is KGHSH and CDR2 LQKENI. Trimming at V came to 2 bases and at J to 12 bases, leaving 5 bases not matched to a gene. The CDR3 length is 13 residues. The CDR3 DNA follows: TGTGCCAGCTCACCAAGCAGCGGGGGGTGGCAGTTCTTC. The encoded protein is CASSPSSGGWQFF.

This clonotype appeared a few times. This rearrangement joins TRBV7-3 to TRBJ2-5; 7 bases are a match to TRBD2. Germline CDR1 is SGHTA and CDR2 is FQGTGA. This CDR3 spans 15 amino acids. Germline trimming cut 1 base from V and 2 bases from J; bases unmatched to any gene: 4. The CDR3 is CASSLNSGWQETQYF. For the CDR3, the DNA is TGTGCCAGCAGCTTAAATAGCGGGTGGCAAGAGACCCAGTACTTC.

The rearrangement joins TRBV5-1 to TRBJ2-5; tentatively, D is TRBD1 (5 bases). Germline values: CDR1 SGHRS, CDR2 YFSETQ. This CDR3 has 11 residues. The germline V and J ends were trimmed by 3 bases and 5 bases, with 5 bases remaining between them. CDR3 region: CASSSGETQYF. DNA for the CDR3: TGCGCCAGCAGCTCAGGGGAGACCCAGTACTTC.

J is TRBJ1-6 and V is TRBV19; the match to TRBD1 covers 9 bases. The CDR3 has 16 amino acids. V lost 4 bases and J lost 7; bases outside the gene matches: 8. Germline CDR1 is LNHDA and CDR2 is SQIVND (reference sequence). CDR3 sequence reads: CASSTWTGARNSPLHF. DNA of the CDR3: TGTGCCAGTAGTACTTGGACAGGGGCTCGGAATTCACCCCTCCACTTT. Variable domain in full (rest from reference TRBV19 and TRBJ1-6): DGGITQSPKYLFRKEGQNVTLSCEQNLNHDAMYWYRQDPGQGLRLIYYSQIVNDFQKGDIAEGYSVSREKKESFPLTVTSAQKNPTAFYLCASSTWTGARNSPLHFGNGTRLTVT.

This chain's CDR3 is CASSSPGSSGLFF. CDR3 bases: TGTGCCAGCAGTAGCCCCGGGAGCTCGGGACTGTTTTTT. The rearrangement joins TRBV6-1 to TRBJ1-4; D remains ambiguous. This CDR3 contains 13 residues. Germline V gene lookup returns CDR1 MNHNS and CDR2 SASEGT. Trimming pared 5 bases from V and 13 bases from J, leaving 17 bases between.

This chain uses TRBV20-1 with TRBJ2-7; 11 positions match TRBD2. The CDR3 is 15 residues long. V gave up 5 bases and J gave up 3 bases; unmatched junction bases: 9. Germline CDR1 and CDR2: DFQATT and SNEGSKA (reference sequence). In DNA form, the CDR3 reads TGCAGTGCTCTAGCGGGGGGCCGAAACGTCTACGAGCAGTACGTC. Translation: CSALAGGRNVYEQYV.

The rearrangement uses TRBV7-9 and TRBJ2-1; 10 nucleotides agree with TRBD2. V dropped 4 bases and J dropped 4; count of bases not matched to a gene: 4. The CDR3 length is 15 residues. In germline, CDR1 is SEHNR, CDR2 FQNEAQ (reference sequence). CDR3 sequence (DNA): TGTGCCAGCAGCTACCTAGCGGGGGCTTACAATGAGCAGTTCTTC. Its translation: CASSYLAGAYNEQFF.

There are a few counts of this clonotype. V gene TRBV5-4 combines with J gene TRBJ1-1; D gene unclear. The CDR3 sequence is 13 residues long. The ends were cut back, 4 bases at V and 3 bases at J, with 10 bases in the middle. Germline V lookup: CDR1 SGHNT, CDR2 YYREEE (reference sequence). The CDR3 DNA reads as TGTGCCAGCAGCGCCGCGGGGTACACTGAAGCTTTCTTT. As protein: CASSAAGYTEAFF.

The V and J genes are TRBV5-1 and TRBJ2-7; D gene uncertain. V was trimmed by 0 bases and J by 1 base, leaving 8 bases between them. Germline V gives CDR1 SGHRS, CDR2 YFSETQ. This CDR3 has 14 residues. The CDR3 DNA reads TGCGCCAGCAGCTTGGGATGGCAATCCTACGAGCAGTACTTC. Protein sequence: CASSLGWQSYEQYF.

This chain uses TRBV2 with TRBJ1-1; D is unresolved. CDR1 is SNHLY and CDR2 is FYNNEI in the germline V gene. The CDR3 extends over 14 amino acids. The V and J ends lost 5 bases and 5 bases respectively, with 15 bases between them. Written as DNA, the CDR3 is TGTGCCAGCAGTACCGTGTCTTCAGATACTGAAGCTTTCTTT. This sequence encodes CASSTVSSDTEAFF.

This clonotype occurred once. The chain is built from TRBV7-2 and TRBJ2-5, with TRBD1 as a possible D gene (7 bases). The CDR3 is 16 residues long. V was clipped by 4 bases and J by 2 bases, with 17 bases between them. Germline loops: CDR1 SGHTA, CDR2 FQGNSA. The chain's CDR3 is CASSYQGLRGQETQYF. DNA of the CDR3: TGTGCCAGCAGCTACCAGGGACTCAGGGGGCAAGAGACCCAGTACTTC. The full variable domain, rest sourced from reference TRBV7-2 and TRBJ2-5, is GAGVSQSPSNKVTEKGKDVELRCDPISGHTALYWYRQSLGQGLEFLIYFQGNSAPDKSGLPSDRFSAERTGGSVSTLTIQRTQQEDSAVYLCASSYQGLRGQETQYFGPGTRLLVL.

This clonotype was recorded many times. The genes are TRBV7-2 and TRBJ2-3; 14 nucleotides match TRBD2. The junction had 4 bases not matched to a gene; V was cut back by 0 bases and J by 2 bases. Looked up from germline, CDR1 is SGHTA and CDR2 is FQGNSA. The CDR3 is 18 residues long. The chain's CDR3 is CASSLAGLAGGITDTQYF. CDR3 nucleotides: TGTGCCAGCAGCTTAGCAGGACTAGCGGGGGGAATCACAGATACGCAGTATTTT.

V usage is TRBV12-3 or TRBV12-4 and J usage is TRBJ1-2; D gene unclear. V was trimmed by 2 bases and J by 4 bases, leaving 8 bases between them. The CDR3 extends over 13 amino acids. CDR3 region: CASSLNGLYGYTF. For the CDR3, the DNA is TGTGCCAGCAGTTTAAACGGGCTCTATGGCTACACCTTC.

The CDR3 reads CAIRQGASGGVYNEQFF. DNA for the CDR3: TGTGCCATCAGGCAAGGGGCTAGCGGGGGGGTCTACAATGAGCAGTTCTTC. The rearrangement joins TRBV10-3 to TRBJ2-1; TRBD2 agrees at 12 bases. This CDR3 contains 17 residues. V trimming: 6 bases; J trimming: 3 bases; junction bases outside the gene matches: 9. Looked up from germline, CDR1 is ENHRY and CDR2 is SYGVKD.

The gene calls are TRBV29-1 and TRBJ1-1; TRBD1 agrees at 7 bases. V lost 4 bases, J lost 1 base, and 3 bases stayed unmatched. The CDR3 runs 13 residues. CDR1 and CDR2 from the germline V gene are SQVTM and ANQGSEA. The CDR3 DNA sequence: TGCAGCGTTGCGACAGGGAGGAACACTGAAGCTTTCTTT. This gives the protein CSVATGRNTEAFF.

This clonotype was counted between two and nine times. This rearrangement joins TRBV12-3 or TRBV12-4 to TRBJ2-3; either TRBD1 or TRBD2 may supply D (5 bases each). The CDR3 runs to 14 residues. V shed 0 bases and J shed 4 bases, with 8 bases lying between them. The CDR3 region is CASSLAGASDTQYF. The CDR3 coding sequence is TGTGCCAGCAGTTTAGCCGGGGCGTCAGATACGCAGTATTTT.

Only a few counts were recorded for this clonotype. This sequence joins TRBV4-1 and TRBJ1-6; maybe TRBD1 (6 bases). Trimming stripped 5 bases from V and 6 bases from J, with 20 bases between. This CDR3 is built from 17 residues. Germline-derived CDR1 and CDR2 are MGHRA and YSYEKL. The chain's CDR3 is CASSSTGPLGSNSPLHF. CDR3 in DNA: TGCGCCAGCAGCTCGACAGGCCCCCTCGGTAGTAATTCACCCCTCCACTTT.

The V and J genes are TRBV12-3 or TRBV12-4 and TRBJ2-5, with a tentative D call TRBD1 (5 bases). The CDR3 sequence is 15 residues long. The V end lost 4 bases, the J end lost 1 base, and 13 bases lay between the germline ends. The CDR3, as DNA: TGTGCCAGCAGTTGGGGCTATGACGTCCAAGAGACCCAGTACTTC. Amino acids: CASSWGYDVQETQYF.

This clonotype has only a few counts. The chain is built from TRBV2 and TRBJ2-2; 11 nucleotides match TRBD2. Trimming cost V 4 bases and J 4 bases; bases outside gene matches: 2. The CDR3 length is 15 residues. Germline CDR1 reads SNHLY; CDR2 reads FYNNEI. The CDR3 DNA is TGTGCCAGCAGTGGGACTAGCGGGCGCACCGGGGAGCTGTTTTTT. Amino acid sequence: CASSGTSGRTGELFF.

The table lists this clonotype with a few counts. The genes are TRBV18 and TRBJ2-2; D gene uncertain. Deletions cut 0 bases from V and 6 bases from J, with 5 bases between. The germline V gene encodes CDR1 KGHSH and CDR2 LQKENI. The CDR3 has 13 amino acids. The CDR3 DNA is TGTGCCAGCTCACCACCGAAGCCCGGGGAGCTGTTTTTT. It specifies CASSPPKPGELFF.

This rearrangement joins TRBV6-5 to TRBJ1-2, with TRBD1 identical over 9 bases. In germline, CDR1 is MNHEY, CDR2 SVGAGI. This CDR3 is 15 amino acids long. V shed 4 bases and J 7 bases; nucleotides not matched to a gene: 10. Written as DNA, the CDR3 is TGTGCCAGCAGTTCTATATGGACAGGGGCAGGTGGCTACACCTTC. This codes for CASSSIWTGAGGYTF.

The chain links TRBV5-6 to TRBJ1-1; D is uncertain. The CDR3 extends over 13 amino acids. Germline CDR1 is SGHDT and CDR2 is YYEEEE. V lost 7 bases and J 1 base, leaving 11 bases between the germline ends. This CDR3 is CASYYAGNTEAFF. The CDR3 DNA follows: TGTGCCAGCTATTACGCAGGGAACACTGAAGCTTTCTTT.